This TCR beta chain was sequenced during a study of regulatory T cells in long-lasting Graves disease. Study outcomes and limitations: Persistent Graves' patients showed a TCR diversity that was lower than that of newly diagnosed ones.

This clonotype has more than one count but fewer than ten. Its antigen is still unknown. Stated time point: newly diagnosed GD, antithyroid drugs for less than 3 months. PBMC RNA was the source of the TCR library. Patients were from an endocrinology department in Xi'an, China. V was trimmed by 3 bases and J by 4 bases, leaving 10 bases between them. Germline CDR1 MNHEY, CDR2 SMNVEV (reference sequence). There are 15 residues in the CDR3. According to the study, TCR beta libraries were built with iRepertoire HTBI primers and CDR3-region Arm-PCR. TCRdb reprocessed the multiplex PCR reads via MiXCR and lists one record per CDR3 protein. This repertoire shows fewer than 650,000 distinct CDR3 sequences, 15% to 20% found once; its top ten account for about 12%. These data also formed part of another study, on T cells in Graves' hyperthyroidism and ophthalmopathy. That work adds: Patients were aged 18 to 65, had disease duration under 2 months, and had newly diagnosed hyperthyroidism. Initially, a first-round RT-PCR of the TCR CDR3 employed the HTBI primer set.

The rearrangement links TRBV27 to TRBJ2-6, with D perhaps given as TRBD1 or TRBD2 (6 bases each). The specimen was peripheral blood mononuclear cells (PBMCs), collected at new diagnosis, from a patient treated with antithyroid drugs. The source is a young man with Graves disease. This chain's CDR3 is CASSFWGAGANVLTF. In DNA form, the CDR3 reads TGTGCCAGCAGTTTCTGGGGGGCCGGGGCCAACGTCCTGACTTTC.